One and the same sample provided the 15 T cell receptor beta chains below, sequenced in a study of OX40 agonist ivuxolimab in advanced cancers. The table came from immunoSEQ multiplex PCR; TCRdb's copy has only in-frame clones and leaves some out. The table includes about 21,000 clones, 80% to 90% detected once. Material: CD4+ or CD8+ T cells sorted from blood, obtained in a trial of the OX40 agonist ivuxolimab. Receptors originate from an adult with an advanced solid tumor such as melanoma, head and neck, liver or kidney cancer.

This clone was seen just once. DNA of the CDR3: TGTGCCAGCAGTTTATATGCGGGCACAGATACGCAGTATTTT. Amino acid sequence: CASSLYAGTDTQYF. This chain links TRBV27 with TRBJ2-3; D is undetermined. The germline V and J ends were trimmed by 1 base and 1 base, with 6 bases remaining between them. Germline CDR1 MNHEY, CDR2 SMNVEV (reference sequence). CDR3 length equals 14 residues.

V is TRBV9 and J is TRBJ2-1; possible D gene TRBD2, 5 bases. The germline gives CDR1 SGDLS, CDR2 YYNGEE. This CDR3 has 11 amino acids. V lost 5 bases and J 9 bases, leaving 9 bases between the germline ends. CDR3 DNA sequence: TGTGCCAGCAGTCGTACTAGTGAGCAGTTCTTC. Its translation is CASSRTSEQFF.

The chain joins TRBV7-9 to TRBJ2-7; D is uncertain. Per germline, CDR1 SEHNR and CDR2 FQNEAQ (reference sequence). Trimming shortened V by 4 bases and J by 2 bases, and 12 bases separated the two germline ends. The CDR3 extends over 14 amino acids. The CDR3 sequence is CASSSSSYPYEQYF. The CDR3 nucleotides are TGTGCCAGCAGCTCCTCCTCGTACCCCTACGAGCAGTACTTC.

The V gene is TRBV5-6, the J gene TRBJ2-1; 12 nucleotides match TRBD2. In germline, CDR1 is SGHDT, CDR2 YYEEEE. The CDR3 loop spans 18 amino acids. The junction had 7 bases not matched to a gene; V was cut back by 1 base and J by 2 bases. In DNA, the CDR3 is TGTGCCAGCAGCTTGTCCCACGGACTAGCGGGGACCTACAATGAGCAGTTCTTC. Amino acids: CASSLSHGLAGTYNEQFF.

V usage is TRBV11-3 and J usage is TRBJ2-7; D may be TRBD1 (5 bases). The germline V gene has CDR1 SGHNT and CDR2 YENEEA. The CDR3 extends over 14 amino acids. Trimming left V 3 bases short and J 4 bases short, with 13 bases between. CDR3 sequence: CASSFQGGGYEQYF. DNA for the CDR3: TGTGCCAGCAGCTTTCAGGGTGGTGGATACGAGCAGTACTTC. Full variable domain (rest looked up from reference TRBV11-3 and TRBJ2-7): EAGVVQSPRYKIIEKKQPVAFWCNPISGHNTLYWYLQNLGQGPELLIRYENEEAVDDSQLPKDRFSAERLKGVDSTLKIQPAELGDSAVYLCASSFQGGGYEQYFGPGTRLTVT.

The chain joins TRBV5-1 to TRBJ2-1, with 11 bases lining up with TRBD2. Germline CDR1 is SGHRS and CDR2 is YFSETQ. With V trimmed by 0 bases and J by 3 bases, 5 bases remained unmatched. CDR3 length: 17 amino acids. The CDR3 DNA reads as TGCGCCAGCAGCTTGGGGCCTAGCGGGGGGCACTACAATGAGCAGTTCTTC. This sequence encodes CASSLGPSGGHYNEQFF.

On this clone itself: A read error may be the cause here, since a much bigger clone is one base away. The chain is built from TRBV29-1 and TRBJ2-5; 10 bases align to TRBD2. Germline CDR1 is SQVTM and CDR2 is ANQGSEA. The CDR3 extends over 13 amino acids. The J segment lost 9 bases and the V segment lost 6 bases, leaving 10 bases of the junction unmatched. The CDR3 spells CSVPSGGWEAQYF. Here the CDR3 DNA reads TGCAGCGTGCCTAGCGGGGGTTGGGAGGCCCAGTACTTC.

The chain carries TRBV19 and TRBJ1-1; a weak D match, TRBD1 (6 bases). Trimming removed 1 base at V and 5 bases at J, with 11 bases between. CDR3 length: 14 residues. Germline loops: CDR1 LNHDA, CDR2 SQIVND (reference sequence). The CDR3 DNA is TGTGCCAGTAGTATAGGGGGGCCGGGGACTGAAGCTTTCTTT. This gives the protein CASSIGGPGTEAFF.

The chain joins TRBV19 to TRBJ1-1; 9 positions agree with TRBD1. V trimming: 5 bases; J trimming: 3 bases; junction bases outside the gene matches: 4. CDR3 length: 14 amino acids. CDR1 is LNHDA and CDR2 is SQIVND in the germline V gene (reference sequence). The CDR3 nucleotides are TGTGCCAGTAGTGGACGGGACAGGGACACTGAAGCTTTCTTT. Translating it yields CASSGRDRDTEAFF.

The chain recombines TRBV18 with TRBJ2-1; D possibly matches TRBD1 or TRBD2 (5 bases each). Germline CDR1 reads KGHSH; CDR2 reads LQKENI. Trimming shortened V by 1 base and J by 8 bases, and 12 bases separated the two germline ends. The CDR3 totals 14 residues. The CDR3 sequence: CASSPLKGTDEQFF. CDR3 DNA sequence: TGTGCCAGCTCACCACTAAAAGGGACGGATGAGCAGTTCTTC.

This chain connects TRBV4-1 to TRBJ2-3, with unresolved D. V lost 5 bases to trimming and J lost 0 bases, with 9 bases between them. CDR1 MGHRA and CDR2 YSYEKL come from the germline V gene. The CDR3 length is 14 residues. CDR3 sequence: CASSTGPSTDTQYF. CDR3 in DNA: TGCGCCAGCAGCACCGGACCCAGCACAGATACGCAGTATTTT.

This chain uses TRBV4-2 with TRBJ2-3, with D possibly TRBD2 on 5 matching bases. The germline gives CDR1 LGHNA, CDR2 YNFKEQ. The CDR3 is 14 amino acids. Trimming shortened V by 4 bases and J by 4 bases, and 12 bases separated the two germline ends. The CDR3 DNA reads TGTGCCAGCAGCCCAGCGGAGGACGCAGATACGCAGTATTTT. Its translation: CASSPAEDADTQYF.

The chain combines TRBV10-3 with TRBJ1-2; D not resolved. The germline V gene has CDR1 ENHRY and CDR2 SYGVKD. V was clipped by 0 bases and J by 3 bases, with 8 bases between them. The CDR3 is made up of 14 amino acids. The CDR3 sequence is CAISESRDYYGYTF. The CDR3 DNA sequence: TGTGCCATCAGTGAGTCTAGGGATTACTATGGCTACACCTTC.

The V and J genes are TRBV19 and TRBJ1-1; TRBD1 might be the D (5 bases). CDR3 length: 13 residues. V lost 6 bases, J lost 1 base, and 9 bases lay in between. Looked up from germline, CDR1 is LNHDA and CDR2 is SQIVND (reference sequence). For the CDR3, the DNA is TGTGCCAGTAGCCACGGGGGGAACACTGAAGCTTTCTTT. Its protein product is CASSHGGNTEAFF.

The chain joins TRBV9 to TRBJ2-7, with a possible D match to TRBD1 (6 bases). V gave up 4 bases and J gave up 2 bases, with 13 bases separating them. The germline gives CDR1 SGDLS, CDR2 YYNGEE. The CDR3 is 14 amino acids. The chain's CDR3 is CASSRGGTTYEQYF. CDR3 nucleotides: TGTGCCAGCAGCCGAGGGGGTACTACCTACGAGCAGTACTTC.